One sample yielded the 10 T cell receptor beta chains listed below, sequenced in a study of graft-versus-host responses after intestinal transplantation. These receptors' targets are unknown. TCRdb's table, derived via immunoSEQ multiplex PCR, lists solely in-frame clones and lacks some. The sample yields 35,000 to 45,000 clones, 90% to 95% seen once. The starting material was unstimulated CD8+ T cells sorted from spleen or lymph node cells, obtained before transplant. The receptors derive from a human donor who was the organ donor for an intestinal transplant.

The CDR3 sequence is CASSQVGGGLGEQYF. The CDR3 DNA sequence: TGCGCCAGCAGCCAAGTTGGTGGGGGCTTGGGAGAGCAGTACTTC. The V call is TRBV4-3, the J call TRBJ2-7; the D gene is possibly TRBD1 (6 bases). Trimming left V 1 base short and J 7 bases short, with 17 bases between. Germline loops: CDR1 LGHNA, CDR2 YSLEER. This CDR3 is 15 amino acids long.

This chain links TRBV5-6 with TRBJ2-7; D possibly matches TRBD1 or TRBD2 (5 bases each). CDR1 SGHDT and CDR2 YYEEEE come from the germline V gene. V lost 1 base, J lost 2 bases, and 13 bases lay in between. This CDR3 comprises 15 residues. As DNA, the CDR3 is TGTGCCAGCAGCTTGTGGGGCCAGGGAGCCTACGAGCAGTACTTC. It encodes CASSLWGQGAYEQYF.

The V and J genes are TRBV10-3 and TRBJ1-3; D is ambiguous. The CDR3 is made up of 10 amino acids. Germline V lookup: CDR1 ENHRY, CDR2 SYGVKD. V was trimmed by 6 bases and J by 4 bases, leaving 1 base between them. The CDR3 nucleotides are TGTGCCATCAGAGGAAACACCATATATTTT. Protein product: CAIRGNTIYF.

V is TRBV5-1 and J is TRBJ1-2, with TRBD1 matching 7 bases. The CDR3 runs to 14 residues. Germline V gene lookup returns CDR1 SGHRS and CDR2 YFSETQ. The V gene end was trimmed by 4 bases and the J gene end by 4 bases; junction bases not matched to a gene: 7. The DNA of the CDR3 is TGCGCCAGCAGCCCAACAGGGGAGGGCTATGGCTACACCTTC. Amino acids: CASSPTGEGYGYTF.

The rearrangement joins TRBV5-6 to TRBJ2-2; D is ambiguous. The germline CDR1 and CDR2 sequences are SGHDT and YYEEEE. V gave up 4 bases and J gave up 4 bases, with 11 bases separating them. The CDR3 is 14 residues long. DNA for the CDR3: TGTGCCAGCAGCGGGGATCGACCCACCGGGGAGCTGTTTTTT. Its protein product is CASSGDRPTGELFF.

The chain combines TRBV10-3 with TRBJ1-2; no reliable D call. V lost 0 bases and J 6 bases, leaving 14 bases between the germline ends. The CDR3 consists of 15 residues. In germline, CDR1 is ENHRY, CDR2 SYGVKD. The CDR3 here is CAISESISGKDGYTF. The CDR3 DNA follows: TGTGCCATCAGTGAGTCGATCTCTGGGAAGGATGGCTACACCTTC.

The genes are TRBV7-3 and TRBJ2-1, with D possibly matching TRBD2 (6 bases). Trimming removed 5 bases from V and 4 bases from J, with 15 bases in between. The CDR3 sequence is 15 residues long. CDR1 SGHTA and CDR2 FQGTGA come from the germline V gene. The CDR3 bases are TGTGCCAGCAGCCAAAAGGCGGGGTCGTACAATGAGCAGTTCTTC. Translation gives CASSQKAGSYNEQFF.

V usage is TRBV7-9 and J usage is TRBJ2-2; 10 bases align to TRBD1. This CDR3 is 15 amino acids long. Germline V gives CDR1 SEHNR, CDR2 FQNEAQ (reference sequence). J gave up 6 bases and V 3 bases, and 4 bases lay outside the gene matches. CDR3 in amino acids: CASSFRQGAAGELFF. CDR3 DNA: TGTGCCAGCAGCTTCCGACAGGGGGCGGCCGGGGAGCTGTTTTTT.

The rearrangement uses TRBV6-5 and TRBJ2-2, with D possibly being TRBD1 (6 bases). Germline loops: CDR1 MNHEY, CDR2 SVGAGI. Trimming shortened V by 6 bases and J by 6 bases, and 20 bases separated the two germline ends. The CDR3 has 16 amino acids. The CDR3 sequence is CASSYGAGAGAGELFF. The CDR3 DNA is TGTGCCAGCAGCTACGGGGCAGGGGCAGGGGCCGGGGAGCTGTTTTTT.

This chain links TRBV25-1 with TRBJ1-1; the match to TRBD1 covers 7 bases. The CDR3 has 13 residues. V shed 8 bases, J shed 0 bases, and the junction held 3 bases outside the gene matches. Germline V lookup: CDR1 MGHDK, CDR2 SYGVNS. CDR3 region: CASSRGVNTEAFF. The CDR3 DNA follows: TGTGCCAGCTCCAGGGGGGTGAACACTGAAGCTTTCTTT.